The 21 T cell receptor beta chains listed next were all sequenced from one sample in a study of T-cell reconstitution after alpha-beta-depleted transplantation in children. Library preparation (for TCRbeta) was performed with unique molecular identifiers. TCRdb independently ran MiXCR on the PCR reads; one entry per CDR3 protein. The table records a few hundred thousand distinct CDR3 sequences, 7.5% to 10% of them present only once. The specimen comprised PBMCs from the stem cell graft donor, sampled from the stem cell graft. These receptors were obtained from a human donor who donated a stem cell graft to a child with SCID.

This clonotype was counted at least ten times. V gene TRBV20-1 combines with J gene TRBJ2-5; D is possibly TRBD2 (5 bases). V was trimmed by 5 bases and J by 2 bases, leaving 12 bases between them. CDR3 length equals 13 residues. Germline loops: CDR1 DFQATT, CDR2 SNEGSKA (reference sequence). CDR3 DNA sequence: TGCAGTGCTCCGGACTGGAGACAAGAGACCCAGTACTTC. It yields the protein CSAPDWRQETQYF.

V usage is TRBV5-5 and J usage is TRBJ2-5, with 8 bases identical to TRBD2. The CDR3 length is 16 residues. Trimming at V came to 3 bases and at J to 2 bases, leaving 9 bases not matched to a gene. CDR1 SGHKS and CDR2 YYEKEE come from the germline V gene (reference sequence). The DNA of the CDR3 is TGTGCCAGCAGCTCATCGGTATCGGGGGGGCAAGAGACCCAGTACTTC. Translating it yields CASSSSVSGGQETQYF.

This clonotype was counted at least ten times. V and J are TRBV5-1 and TRBJ1-1, with TRBD1 matching 7 bases. The V and J ends lost 7 bases and 3 bases, in that order; junction bases with no gene match: 6. From germline, CDR1 is SGHRS and CDR2 YFSETQ. The length of the CDR3 is 13 residues. CDR3: CASARGEHTEAFF. For the CDR3, the DNA is TGCGCCAGCGCCAGGGGGGAGCACACTGAAGCTTTCTTT.

This clonotype was seen many times. V is TRBV5-1 and J is TRBJ2-7, with 7 positions matching TRBD1. CDR3 length equals 15 residues. The J segment lost 3 bases and the V segment lost 1 base, leaving 7 bases of the junction unmatched. The germline V gene has CDR1 SGHRS and CDR2 YFSETQ. CDR3 protein: CASSLSPGGFYEQYF. The DNA for the CDR3 is TGCGCCAGCAGCTTGAGCCCAGGGGGTTTCTACGAGCAGTACTTC.

This clonotype was detected ten times or more. Its ends do not fully match the called genes, so a read error is possible. The V call is TRBV20-1, the J call TRBJ1-6, with D possibly TRBD1 on 5 matching bases. Germline CDR1 and CDR2: DFQATT and SNEGSKA (reference sequence). The CDR3 is 18 amino acids. CDR3 nucleotides: TGCAGTGCTAGACCGGGACTCCCTGCGACCTCCTGTAATTCACCCCTCCACTTT. It codes for CSARPGLPATSCNSPLHF.

The sample holds many counts of this clonotype. V usage is TRBV12-3 or TRBV12-4 and J usage is TRBJ2-5, with D perhaps matching TRBD1 (6 bases). This CDR3 has 15 residues. The V and J ends lost 5 bases and 5 bases respectively, with 18 bases between them. CDR3 DNA sequence: TGTGCCAGCAGTGAACCGGGACACTCAACGGAGACCCAGTACTTC. Translating it yields CASSEPGHSTETQYF.

This clonotype showed up many times. The rearrangement links TRBV28 to TRBJ2-7; D gene uncertain. In germline, CDR1 is MDHEN, CDR2 SYDVKM. V lost 2 bases, J lost 5 bases, and 7 bases lay in between. This CDR3 has 12 residues. The CDR3, as DNA: TGTGCCAGCAGTTTAATTGGGAACGAGCAGTACTTC. It encodes CASSLIGNEQYF.

This clonotype appeared a few times. The V call is TRBV5-1, the J call TRBJ1-2; D ambiguous. This CDR3 spans 13 amino acids. V was pared by 0 bases and J by 8 bases, with 11 bases between. CDR1 and CDR2 (germline): SGHRS, YFSETQ. Here the CDR3 reads CASSLGTDAGYTF. The CDR3 bases are TGCGCCAGCAGCTTGGGTACGGATGCGGGCTACACCTTC.

This clonotype was observed many times. The chain combines TRBV4-2 with TRBJ2-5, with D perhaps matching TRBD2 (6 bases). Germline V gene sequence: CDR1 LGHNA, CDR2 YNFKEQ. The CDR3 runs to 17 residues. Trimming removed 2 bases at V and 1 base at J, with 17 bases between. DNA of the CDR3: TGTGCCAGCAGCCAATTCCACAGAGGCGGGGCCCAAGAGACCCAGTACTTC. Translating gives CASSQFHRGGAQETQYF.

In this sample, this clonotype turned up many times. The CDR3 here is CSVGLNGNTIYF. The DNA for the CDR3 is TGCAGCGTTGGGTTGAACGGAAACACCATATATTTT. The chain links TRBV29-1 to TRBJ1-3; D remains unclear. The CDR3 sequence is 12 residues long. The germline V gene encodes CDR1 SQVTM and CDR2 ANQGSEA. V gave up 4 bases and J gave up 4 bases, with 8 bases separating them.

Comment on this clonotype: Relative to the germline gene, one junction end is altered; a read error may explain this. The rearrangement uses TRBV14 and TRBJ2-1; D is unresolved. This CDR3 is 16 amino acids long. The germline V gene has CDR1 SGHDN and CDR2 FVKESK. CDR3 residues: CASSQEESRNYNEQFF. As DNA, the CDR3 is TGTGCCAGCAGCCAAGAAGAGAGCAGGAACTACAATGAACAGTTCTTC.

The sample holds many counts of this clonotype. This chain connects TRBV5-1 to TRBJ2-3; D not resolved. The length of the CDR3 is 14 residues. Trimming left V 0 bases short and J 1 base short, with 6 bases between. Germline CDR1 is SGHRS and CDR2 is YFSETQ. CDR3 bases: TGCGCCAGCAGCTTGGAGAAGCGCACAGATACGCAGTATTTT. Protein: CASSLEKRTDTQYF.

This clonotype was seen a handful of times. The chain uses TRBV7-8 and TRBJ1-1; D is undetermined. Germline V CDR1 and CDR2: SGHVS, FQNEAQ. This CDR3 spans 15 amino acids. V lost 2 bases and J 5 bases, leaving 15 bases between the germline ends. CDR3 amino acids: CASSLRSATGTEAFF. The CDR3 coding sequence is TGTGCCAGCAGCTTACGGTCCGCAACTGGGACTGAAGCTTTCTTT.

This clonotype was seen a handful of times. The V call is TRBV6-5, the J call TRBJ2-1; 11 positions match TRBD2. Germline V gene data show CDR1 as MNHEY and CDR2 as SVGAGI. V trimming: 0 bases; J trimming: 8 bases; junction bases outside the gene matches: 6. This CDR3 has 16 amino acids. The DNA of the CDR3 is TGTGCCAGCAGTTACTCCTTAGCGGGGGGGCTCGATGAGCAGTTCTTC. It specifies CASSYSLAGGLDEQFF.

This clonotype has more than one count but fewer than ten. V is TRBV2 and J is TRBJ2-2, with a possible D match to TRBD2 (5 bases). The V gene's germline CDR1 is SNHLY and CDR2 FYNNEI. The germline V and J ends were trimmed by 5 bases and 0 bases, with 13 bases remaining between them. CDR3 length: 16 amino acids. DNA of the CDR3: TGTGCCAGCAGTCCTTCGGCGGAGGCGAACACCGGGGAGCTGTTTTTT. Residues: CASSPSAEANTGELFF. Full variable domain (remainder filled in from reference TRBV2 and TRBJ2-2): EPEVTQTPSHQVTQMGQEVILRCVPISNHLYFYWYRQILGQKVEFLVSFYNNEISEKSEIFDDQFSVERPDGSNFTLKIRSTKLEDSAMYFCASSPSAEANTGELFFGEGSRLTVL.

This clonotype occurred many times. The rearrangement joins TRBV18 to TRBJ2-7, with 8 nucleotides matching TRBD2. The germline V gene encodes CDR1 KGHSH and CDR2 LQKENI. The CDR3 runs to 16 residues. V gave up 3 bases and J gave up 5 bases; unmatched junction bases: 12. This chain's CDR3 is CASSPSPGGVLNEQYF. DNA of the CDR3: TGTGCCAGCTCACCGTCCCCGGGAGGGGTATTGAACGAGCAGTACTTC.

This clonotype showed up just a few times. The rearrangement links TRBV5-1 to TRBJ2-2; weak D call: TRBD1 (5 bases). The germline V and J ends were trimmed by 3 bases and 1 base, with 7 bases remaining between them. Germline-derived CDR1 and CDR2 are SGHRS and YFSETQ. This CDR3 spans 14 amino acids. The CDR3 DNA reads as TGCGCCAGCAGCTGGCAGGGGAACACCGGGGAGCTGTTTTTT. This encodes CASSWQGNTGELFF. Looking up the rest from reference TRBV5-1 and TRBJ2-2 gives the full variable domain: KAGVTQTPRYLIKTRGQQVTLSCSPISGHRSVSWYQQTPGQGLQFLFEYFSETQRNKGNFPGRFSGRQFSNSRSEMNVSTLELGDSALYLCASSWQGNTGELFFGEGSRLTVL.

This clonotype was seen repeatedly, ten times or more. This rearrangement joins TRBV7-2 to TRBJ2-1; TRBD2 agrees at 11 bases. The junction had 5 bases not matched to a gene; V was cut back by 1 base and J by 9 bases. Germline assignment: CDR1 SGHTA and CDR2 FQGNSA. The CDR3 has 15 residues. The CDR3 is CASSLDLAGGGEQFF. CDR3 bases: TGTGCCAGCAGCTTAGATCTAGCGGGGGGCGGTGAGCAGTTCTTC.

In this sample, this clonotype turned up many times. The rearrangement joins TRBV18 to TRBJ1-1; D uncertain. V was trimmed by 6 bases and J by 1 base, leaving 12 bases between them. CDR1 and CDR2 (germline): KGHSH, LQKENI. The CDR3 is made up of 14 amino acids. The CDR3 sequence is CASSERAANTEAFF. DNA of the CDR3: TGTGCCAGCTCGGAAAGGGCCGCGAACACTGAAGCTTTCTTT.

The chain carries TRBV20-1 and TRBJ1-4; D is uncertain. This CDR3 has 12 residues. V was pared by 6 bases and J by 8 bases, with 13 bases between. Germline CDR1 and CDR2: DFQATT and SNEGSKA (reference sequence). The CDR3 nucleotides are TGCAGTGCCCAAGGACCGACAGAAAAACTGTTTTTT. Translation gives CSAQGPTEKLFF.

This clonotype was counted at least ten times. The V and J genes are TRBV20-1 and TRBJ2-2; 7 nucleotides line up with TRBD2. The V segment lost 6 bases and the J segment 3 bases; nucleotides outside the gene matches: 7. Looked up from germline, CDR1 is DFQATT and CDR2 is SNEGSKA (reference sequence). This CDR3 is built from 14 residues. The CDR3 reads CSARGLGDTGELFF. CDR3 DNA: TGCAGTGCCCGAGGACTAGGTGACACCGGGGAGCTGTTTTTT.